Listed below are T cell receptor beta chains from one sample, sequenced in a study of CD4 T cells in relation to SARS-CoV-2 and coronaviruses. Their specific antigens are unknown. Produced via immunoSEQ multiplex PCR; TCRdb's table is partial and in-frame only. Of just under 30,000 clones in the sample, roughly 78% were seen once. Sequencing was done on a sample of CD4+ T cells from PBMCs, cultured in vitro. Receptors were obtained from a human donor in good health. The CDR3 runs from the conserved cysteine through the conserved F or W. A D gene is named only where the DNA matches it firmly. Only some rows state a clone size, as once, few, many or a class for expanded clones.

d_gene: .; j_gene: TRBJ1-5; v_gene: TRBV27; abundance: once; CDR3nt: TGTGCCAGCAGTTCCGGGCTAGGGCAGCCCCAGCATTTT; CDR3aa: CASSSGLGQPQHF
d_gene: .; j_gene: TRBJ1-6; v_gene: TRBV18; abundance: .; CDR3nt: TGTGCCAGCTCACCTGAGTTCGGGAATGGGGAGTCACCCCTCCACTTT; CDR3aa: CASSPEFGNGESPLHF
d_gene: TRBD2; j_gene: TRBJ2-2; v_gene: TRBV19; abundance: few; CDR3nt: TGTGCCAGTAGCCCCTTAGCGGGAGGAAACACCGGGGAGCTGTTTTTT; CDR3aa: CASSPLAGGNTGELFF
d_gene: .; j_gene: TRBJ1-5; v_gene: TRBV28; abundance: .; CDR3nt: TGTGCCAGCATTGAGGGGTTGTCGTGGCCCCAGCATTTT; CDR3aa: CASIEGLSWPQHF
d_gene: .; j_gene: TRBJ1-5; v_gene: TRBV30; abundance: .; CDR3nt: TGTGCCTGGAGTAGCAACCTCGGGGGCAATCAGCCCCAGCATTTT; CDR3aa: CAWSSNLGGNQPQHF
d_gene: TRBD2; j_gene: TRBJ2-7; v_gene: TRBV7-8; abundance: .; CDR3nt: TGTGCCAGCAGTCCCCGACGGGGGGCCTACGAGCAGTACTTC; CDR3aa: CASSPRRGAYEQYF
d_gene: .; j_gene: TRBJ1-3; v_gene: TRBV12-3/TRBV12-4; abundance: .; CDR3nt: TGTGCCAGCAGCCTGAGTGGAAACACCATATATTTT; CDR3aa: CASSLSGNTIYF
d_gene: .; j_gene: TRBJ2-3; v_gene: TRBV11-2; abundance: .; CDR3nt: TGTGCCAGCAGCCGCCTAGTAGGCACAGATACGCAGTATTTT; CDR3aa: CASSRLVGTDTQYF
d_gene: TRBD1; j_gene: TRBJ1-2; v_gene: TRBV19; abundance: few; CDR3nt: TGTGCCAGTAGTCCGCAGACAGGGGGCGGCTATGGCTACACCTTC; CDR3aa: CASSPQTGGGYGYTF
d_gene: TRBD2; j_gene: TRBJ2-2; v_gene: TRBV4-2; abundance: .; CDR3nt: TGTGCCAGCAGCCAAGGGGGCCTAGCGGGAGGAACAAACACCGGGGAGCTGTTTTTT; CDR3aa: CASSQGGLAGGTNTGELFF
d_gene: .; j_gene: TRBJ2-3; v_gene: TRBV5-1; abundance: .; CDR3nt: TGCGCCAGCGAGATGGACAGCAGCACAGATACGCAGTATTTT; CDR3aa: CASEMDSSTDTQYF
d_gene: TRBD2; j_gene: TRBJ2-1; v_gene: TRBV11-2; abundance: few; CDR3nt: TGTGCCAGCACCAAGACCGGGACTAGCGTCGACAATGAGCAGTTCTTC; CDR3aa: CASTKTGTSVDNEQFF
d_gene: .; j_gene: TRBJ1-1; v_gene: TRBV4-3; abundance: .; CDR3nt: TGCGCCAGCAGCACTTCACAGGACACTGAAGCTTTCTTT; CDR3aa: CASSTSQDTEAFF
d_gene: .; j_gene: TRBJ1-5; v_gene: TRBV5-1; abundance: .; CDR3nt: TGCGCCAGCAGCTTGGGGGGGGGTGAGGGGGTCGTACAGCCCCAGCATTTT; CDR3aa: CASSLGGGEGVVQPQHF
d_gene: TRBD1; j_gene: TRBJ1-4; v_gene: TRBV4-3; abundance: .; CDR3nt: TGCGCCAGCAGCCCTCAAACAGGGGTCGAAAAACTGTTTTTT; CDR3aa: CASSPQTGVEKLFF
d_gene: .; j_gene: TRBJ1-2; v_gene: TRBV12-3/TRBV12-4; abundance: few; CDR3nt: TGTGCCAGCAGGATTGACCGGGGACATGGCTACACCTTC; CDR3aa: CASRIDRGHGYTF
d_gene: .; j_gene: TRBJ1-4; v_gene: TRBV7-2; abundance: .; CDR3nt: TGTGCCAGCAGCTTAGTCGGGACACATGAAAAACTGTTTTTT; CDR3aa: CASSLVGTHEKLFF
d_gene: .; j_gene: TRBJ2-7; v_gene: TRBV11-2; abundance: .; CDR3nt: TGTGCCAGCAGCTTTCGACTAGACCCCTACGAGCAGTACTTC; CDR3aa: CASSFRLDPYEQYF
d_gene: .; j_gene: TRBJ2-3; v_gene: TRBV5-4; abundance: once; CDR3nt: TGTGCCAGCAGCTTACCACGAGATACGCAGTATTTT; CDR3aa: CASSLPRDTQYF
d_gene: .; j_gene: TRBJ2-7; v_gene: TRBV11-2; abundance: .; CDR3nt: TGTGCCAGCAGCTTAGATGCCGGGTGGCAGTACTTC; CDR3aa: CASSLDAGWQYF
d_gene: .; j_gene: TRBJ2-7; v_gene: TRBV4-2; abundance: .; CDR3nt: TGTGCCAGCAGCCAAGAACGGGACTTTTACGAGCAGTACTTC; CDR3aa: CASSQERDFYEQYF
d_gene: .; j_gene: TRBJ2-3; v_gene: TRBV2; abundance: .; CDR3nt: TGTGCCAGCAGTGGGGGGAGACTAGTCACGCAGTATTTT; CDR3aa: CASSGGRLVTQYF
d_gene: .; j_gene: TRBJ1-2; v_gene: TRBV19; abundance: .; CDR3nt: TGTGCCAGTAGTATCCCCCCCCGGGGGCGACTTCCCCCAACATCGGGGGGCTACACCTTC; CDR3aa: CASSIPPRGRLPPTSGGYTF
d_gene: TRBD1; j_gene: TRBJ2-5; v_gene: TRBV2; abundance: .; CDR3nt: TGTGCCAGCAGCTGGGACAGGGGACGAGAGACCCAGTACTTC; CDR3aa: CASSWDRGRETQYF
d_gene: .; j_gene: TRBJ2-5; v_gene: TRBV2; abundance: .; CDR3nt: TGTGCCAGCAGTGAACTGGGTGAGACCCAGTACTTC; CDR3aa: CASSELGETQYF
d_gene: TRBD2; j_gene: TRBJ2-3; v_gene: TRBV19; abundance: once; CDR3nt: TGTGCCAGTATGAGCGGGAGGGAGCAGTATTTT; CDR3aa: CASMSGREQYF
d_gene: .; j_gene: TRBJ2-5; v_gene: TRBV3-1/TRBV3-2; abundance: .; CDR3nt: TGTGCCAGCAGCCAAGATCGCGACTTTTGGGGTATTCCCCAGTACTTC; CDR3aa: CASSQDRDFWGIPQYF
d_gene: .; j_gene: TRBJ1-3; v_gene: TRBV12-1; abundance: .; CDR3nt: TGTGCCAGCGCCGTCGGGGGTTCCTCTGGAAACACCATATATTTT; CDR3aa: CASAVGGSSGNTIYF
d_gene: .; j_gene: TRBJ2-1; v_gene: TRBV7-2; abundance: .; CDR3nt: TGTGCCAGCAGCTTAATGGGGGCCGGGGACAATGAGCAGTTCTTC; CDR3aa: CASSLMGAGDNEQFF
d_gene: .; j_gene: TRBJ1-5; v_gene: TRBV7-9; abundance: .; CDR3nt: TGTGCCAGCAGCTTAGAGTATCAGCCCCAGCATTTT; CDR3aa: CASSLEYQPQHF
d_gene: .; j_gene: TRBJ1-2; v_gene: TRBV27; abundance: few; CDR3nt: TGTGCCAGCAGTCCCCGGGACGGCACTAACTATGGCTACACCTTC; CDR3aa: CASSPRDGTNYGYTF
d_gene: TRBD2; j_gene: TRBJ2-3; v_gene: TRBV5-1; abundance: .; CDR3nt: TGCGCCAGCAGCTTGGAAGCGGGGGTGAGAGCTACGCAGTATTTT; CDR3aa: CASSLEAGVRATQYF
d_gene: TRBD1; j_gene: TRBJ2-5; v_gene: TRBV28; abundance: .; CDR3nt: TGTGCCAGCAGGTCCGGGACAGCTAGAGAGACCCAGTACTTC; CDR3aa: CASRSGTARETQYF
d_gene: .; j_gene: TRBJ1-5; v_gene: TRBV5-4; abundance: .; CDR3nt: TGTGCCAGCAGTAATCAGGGTAATCAGCCCCAGCATTTT; CDR3aa: CASSNQGNQPQHF
d_gene: .; j_gene: TRBJ1-5; v_gene: TRBV4-1; abundance: .; CDR3nt: TGCGCCAGCAGCCAAGGCCTCAATCAGCCCCAGCATTTT; CDR3aa: CASSQGLNQPQHF
d_gene: .; j_gene: TRBJ2-3; v_gene: TRBV11-3; abundance: once; CDR3nt: TGTGCCAGCAGCCACCCGGGACCCCCTTCTACGCAGTATTTT; CDR3aa: CASSHPGPPSTQYF
d_gene: .; j_gene: TRBJ1-5; v_gene: TRBV6-2/TRBV6-3; abundance: .; CDR3nt: TGTGCCAGCAGTTACCGTTTCGGGGGTTTAAGTCAGCCCCAGCATTTT; CDR3aa: CASSYRFGGLSQPQHF
d_gene: .; j_gene: TRBJ1-4; v_gene: TRBV5-7; abundance: .; CDR3nt: TGTGCCAGCAGCTTTGTCGGTCTTAATGAAAAACTGTTTTTT; CDR3aa: CASSFVGLNEKLFF
d_gene: .; j_gene: TRBJ2-7; v_gene: TRBV7-8; abundance: few; CDR3nt: TGTGCCAGCAGCAACGGACAGAGTCGAGACGAGCAGTACTTC; CDR3aa: CASSNGQSRDEQYF
d_gene: .; j_gene: TRBJ2-1; v_gene: TRBV4-1; abundance: .; CDR3nt: TGCGCCAGCAGCCCTCCCTTCGGGCCTGAGCAGTTCTTC; CDR3aa: CASSPPFGPEQFF
d_gene: .; j_gene: TRBJ2-7; v_gene: TRBV11-3; abundance: once; CDR3nt: TGTGCCAGCAGCTTCGGCCAGGGCGGTTACGAGCAGTACTTC; CDR3aa: CASSFGQGGYEQYF
d_gene: .; j_gene: TRBJ1-2; v_gene: TRBV4-3; abundance: .; CDR3nt: TGCGCCAGCAGCCCCCAGAGGGATGGATTTTACACCTTC; CDR3aa: CASSPQRDGFYTF
d_gene: .; j_gene: TRBJ2-3; v_gene: TRBV10-2; abundance: .; CDR3nt: TGCGCCAGCAGTGAGAATTTGGGGGGCGGCGGTTTGGGGCAGTATTTT; CDR3aa: CASSENLGGGGLGQYF
d_gene: .; j_gene: TRBJ1-1; v_gene: TRBV9; abundance: .; CDR3nt: TGTGCCAGCAGCCGTTCCACCCGGACTGAAGCTTTCTTT; CDR3aa: CASSRSTRTEAFF
d_gene: TRBD2; j_gene: TRBJ2-5; v_gene: TRBV5-1; abundance: medium-sized; CDR3nt: TGCGCCAGCAGCTTGACTAGCGGGGGGGGAGAGACCCAGTACTTC; CDR3aa: CASSLTSGGGETQYF
d_gene: .; j_gene: TRBJ2-3; v_gene: TRBV27; abundance: .; CDR3nt: TGTGCCAGCAGTCCCTCCCTCCCCGATACGCAGTATTTT; CDR3aa: CASSPSLPDTQYF
d_gene: TRBD2; j_gene: TRBJ2-3; v_gene: TRBV19; abundance: .; CDR3nt: TGTGCCAGTAGTTCCCGGCGGGGGGCAGATACGCAGTATTTT; CDR3aa: CASSSRRGADTQYF
d_gene: .; j_gene: TRBJ2-3; v_gene: TRBV5-8; abundance: .; CDR3nt: TGTGCCAGCACGATTAGACGGGGCCCTTCCGATACGCAGTATTTT; CDR3aa: CASTIRRGPSDTQYF
d_gene: .; j_gene: TRBJ2-3; v_gene: TRBV10-3; abundance: .; CDR3nt: TGTGCCATCAGTCCGATGGGGACAGATACGCAGTATTTT; CDR3aa: CAISPMGTDTQYF
d_gene: .; j_gene: TRBJ2-2; v_gene: TRBV7-2; abundance: .; CDR3nt: TGTGCCAGCAGCTCCCTACCCAGTGCCGGGGAGCTGTTTTTT; CDR3aa: CASSSLPSAGELFF
d_gene: TRBD1; j_gene: TRBJ2-1; v_gene: TRBV19; abundance: .; CDR3nt: TGTGCCAGTAGTATAGAGGAGGGGGACAGGGGAAAGGCTGAGCAGTTCTTC; CDR3aa: CASSIEEGDRGKAEQFF
d_gene: .; j_gene: TRBJ1-4; v_gene: TRBV3-1/TRBV3-2; abundance: few; CDR3nt: TGTGCCAGCAGCCCCCTACAGGGAGAGGGAGAAAAACTGTTTTTT; CDR3aa: CASSPLQGEGEKLFF
d_gene: TRBD2; j_gene: TRBJ2-1; v_gene: TRBV5-4; abundance: .; CDR3nt: TGTGCCAGCAGCTTGGATGGTAGCGGGGTACTCTCCTACAATGAGCAGTTCTTC; CDR3aa: CASSLDGSGVLSYNEQFF
d_gene: .; j_gene: TRBJ2-7; v_gene: TRBV2; abundance: large; CDR3nt: TGTGCCAGCAGAGGGACGTGGGTCTACGAGCAGTACTTC; CDR3aa: CASRGTWVYEQYF
d_gene: .; j_gene: TRBJ2-3; v_gene: TRBV5-4; abundance: .; CDR3nt: TGTGCCAGCAGCTCCGGGACACCTAGCACAGATACGCAGTATTTT; CDR3aa: CASSSGTPSTDTQYF
d_gene: .; j_gene: TRBJ2-5; v_gene: TRBV10-3; abundance: once; CDR3nt: TGTGCCTCAGGCCAGTCATTGCAAGAGACCCAGTACTTC; CDR3aa: CASGQSLQETQYF
d_gene: .; j_gene: TRBJ1-3; v_gene: TRBV25-1; abundance: .; CDR3nt: TGTGCCAGCAGTGAATTCGGGGGTCGTGGAAACACCATATATTTT; CDR3aa: CASSEFGGRGNTIYF
d_gene: TRBD1; j_gene: TRBJ2-7; v_gene: TRBV3-1/TRBV3-2; abundance: .; CDR3nt: TGTGCCAGCAGCCCGGGACAGCGCGAGCAGTACTTC; CDR3aa: CASSPGQREQYF
d_gene: .; j_gene: TRBJ2-5; v_gene: TRBV10-3; abundance: .; CDR3nt: TGTGCCATCAGTGAGGGGATCACCCAAGAGACCCAGTACTTC; CDR3aa: CAISEGITQETQYF